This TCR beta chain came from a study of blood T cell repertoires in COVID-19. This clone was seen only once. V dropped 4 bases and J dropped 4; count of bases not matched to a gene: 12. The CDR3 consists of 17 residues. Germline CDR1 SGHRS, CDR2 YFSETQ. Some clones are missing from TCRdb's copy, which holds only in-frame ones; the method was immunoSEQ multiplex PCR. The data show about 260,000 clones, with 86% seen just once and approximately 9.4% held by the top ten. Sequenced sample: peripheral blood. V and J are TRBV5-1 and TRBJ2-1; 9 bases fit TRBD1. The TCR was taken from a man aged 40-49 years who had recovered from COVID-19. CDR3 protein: CASSRGAQGAGYNEQFF. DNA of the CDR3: TGCGCCAGCAGCCGGGGGGCACAGGGGGCGGGATACAATGAGCAGTTCTTC.